The clone carrying this T cell receptor beta chain appeared a single time. What it binds is unknown. Amplification targeted the TCR beta CDR3 regions, with RNA transcripts as the source material. First-round RT-PCR used HTBI primers; second-round multiplex PCR followed. TCRdb called the multiplex PCR reads again in MiXCR, with one record for every CDR3 protein. The sample lists a few hundred thousand distinct CDR3 sequences, just over 15% seen once, with around 7% in the top ten. The diagnosis combined clinical symptoms, thyroxine, TRAb, thyroid ultrasound and orbital computed tomography scans. The data derive from a study of Graves' ophthalmopathy and Graves' hyperthyroidism. Study-level background: Peripheral blood (taken before any treatment) was collected at initial diagnosis.

CDR1 is LGHNA, CDR2 YSLEER, per germline. The CDR3 extends over 16 amino acids. V trimming: 4 bases; J trimming: 0 bases; junction bases outside the gene matches: 8. General study points: A classifier, a 13-signature model, separated ophthalmopathy from stable hyperthyroidism with approximately 87% sensitivity and approximately 80% specificity. Blood also harbored most expanded thyroid clonotypes above 0.001 frequency.

The clonotype was recovered from a woman in her late teens or twenties with stable Graves' hyperthyroidism. The chain has TRBV4-3 and TRBJ1-1, with 7 positions matching TRBD1. The specimen sequenced was peripheral blood. CDR3 in amino acids: CASSPGQEGLNTEAFF. The CDR3 nucleotides read TGCGCCAGCAGCCCAGGACAGGAGGGCCTGAACACTGAAGCTTTCTTT.